These T cell receptor beta chains were read from a single sample in a study of T cell responses to AZD1222 COVID-19 vaccine. Sequenced by immunoSEQ multiplex PCR; TCRdb stores in-frame clones only, minus some. The sample yields under 150,000 clones, roughly nine tenths seen once. The specimen comprised peripheral blood, sampled 28 days after the second AZD1222 dose. These receptors originate from an adult who received the AZD1222 COVID-19 vaccine. Each CDR3 is given with its conserved first and last residue. The order of the fields is D gene, clone size, CDR3 length, V gene, J gene, CDR3 DNA, CDR3 protein. D genes are given only for firm matches. A row's size may be missing; if present it is once, few, many or a size class.

-	once	14	TRBV9	TRBJ1-5	TGTGCCAGCAGCGCCGGTTTCAGTAATCAGCCCCAGCATTTT	CASSAGFSNQPQHF
TRBD1	-	15	TRBV28	TRBJ1-2	TGTGCCAGCAGGACCCCGGGACAGGGGGTTTCTGGCTACACCTTC	CASRTPGQGVSGYTF
-	-	13	TRBV12-3/TRBV12-4	TRBJ1-5	TGTGCCAGCAGTTTTGGAGGGGATCAGCCCCAGCATTTT	CASSFGGDQPQHF
TRBD2	-	16	TRBV7-9	TRBJ2-3	TGTGCCAGCACAGTAGCGGGAGGGCGTAGCACAGATACGCAGTATTTT	CASTVAGGRSTDTQYF
-	-	18	TRBV28	TRBJ1-2	TGTGCCAGCAGTAAAGTCGTCTGGGACGGCGATTTGGGGGGAGGCTACACCTTC	CASSKVVWDGDLGGGYTF
TRBD2	few	17	TRBV4-1	TRBJ2-2	TGCGCCAGCAGCCACTCATCGGGAGGTTCGTACACCGGGGAGCTGTTTTTT	CASSHSSGGSYTGELFF
-	-	13	TRBV7-8	TRBJ1-2	TGTGCCAGCAGGGCAGCACCGGGTTATGGCTACACCTTC	CASRAAPGYGYTF
TRBD1	-	17	TRBV24-1	TRBJ1-5	TGTGCCACCAGTGAAAACAGGGGTATCGGGGCCAATCAGCCCCAGCATTTT	CATSENRGIGANQPQHF
TRBD1	many	14	TRBV6-5	TRBJ1-5	TGTGCCAGCCATACAGGGGGTATCGATCAGCCCCAGCATTTT	CASHTGGIDQPQHF
-	-	13	TRBV27	TRBJ1-2	TGTGCCAGCAGTCCGGGACGGTCCTATGGCTACACCTTC	CASSPGRSYGYTF
-	-	14	TRBV4-1	TRBJ2-7	TGCGCCAGCAGCCCCCCGTCCGCCCCCTACGAGCAGTACTTC	CASSPPSAPYEQYF
-	-	14	TRBV19	TRBJ1-2	TGTGCCAGTAGTACCCCTTACGTGGTACATGGCTACACCTTC	CASSTPYVVHGYTF
TRBD1	-	16	TRBV13	TRBJ1-1	TGTGCCAGCATCCCCCCTCGGGACAGGGGATGGACTGAAGCTTTCTTT	CASIPPRDRGWTEAFF
-	-	15	TRBV5-1	TRBJ1-1	TGCGCCAGCAGCTTGTCGTTTGTTAAGGGCACTGAAGCTTTCTTT	CASSLSFVKGTEAFF
-	few	14	TRBV7-2	TRBJ1-1	TGTGCCAGCAGCTGGCCCGGGGGGCATACTGAAGCTTTCTTT	CASSWPGGHTEAFF
-	-	12	TRBV6-5	TRBJ1-2	TGTGCCAGCCGGACCTGGGCAAGTGGCTACACCTTC	CASRTWASGYTF
-	-	17	TRBV27	TRBJ1-4	TGTGCCAGCAGTTCCGAGACGGGGGGAAGTAGGTTCGGAAAACTGTTTTTT	CASSSETGGSRFGKLFF
-	-	11	TRBV30	TRBJ1-1	TGTGCCTGGAGTTATGGCACTGAAGCTTTCTTT	CAWSYGTEAFF
-	once	13	TRBV23-1	TRBJ1-2	TGCGCCAGGTCACTTGGGACCTCGGAGGGCTACACCTTC	CARSLGTSEGYTF
TRBD1	-	14	TRBV5-8	TRBJ1-2	TGTGCCAGCAGCTTAAGACAGGGGGCGAATGGCTACACCTTC	CASSLRQGANGYTF
TRBD2	-	14	TRBV2	TRBJ2-7	TGTGCCAGCAGGGTAGGACAGGCGGGGGGGGAGCAGTACTTC	CASRVGQAGGEQYF
-	-	14	TRBV9	TRBJ1-1	TGTGCCAGCAGCCGTCAAGGGGGGGTTCCTGAAGCTTTCTTT	CASSRQGGVPEAFF
-	medium-sized	14	TRBV6-4	TRBJ2-3	TGTGCCAGCAGCGTTAACCCTAGCTTCGAGACGCAGTATTTT	CASSVNPSFETQYF
-	-	14	TRBV5-1	TRBJ1-2	TGCGCCAGCAGCTTGGGGCAGAATAACTATGGCTACACCTTC	CASSLGQNNYGYTF
TRBD2	-	18	TRBV27	TRBJ2-3	TGTGCCAGCAGTTCCCGAGCGGGTATGGCGGGGGGTTTAGATACGCAGTATTTT	CASSSRAGMAGGLDTQYF
TRBD2	-	16	TRBV7-7	TRBJ2-3	TGTGCTAGCAGCCCTGGACTAGCGGGGGCCACAGATACGCAGTATTTT	CASSPGLAGATDTQYF
TRBD1	-	16	TRBV6-5	TRBJ1-3	TGTGCCAGCAGTTCCACGGGACAGATGAGGGGAAACACCATATATTTT	CASSSTGQMRGNTIYF